The text below deals with one TCR beta chain. The antigen it binds to is not known. Within one base of it there is no much larger clone, and no base qualities were kept. Using the deep immunoSEQ assay, TCR CDR3 regions were amplified from genomic DNA by multiplex PCR. Extracted genomic DNA from each cell subset was spread evenly across all wells of several immunoSEQ 96-well plates, with each plate serving as a replicate. Each replicate PCR for sorted subsets received 150 to 250 ng genomic DNA, equal to roughly 29,000 T cell genomes. Purified libraries were quantified with a Qubit 3.0 fluorometer, sized on a Bioanalyzer 2100, and re-quantified with the KAPA Library Quantification kit. A separate single-read 150-cycle Illumina NextSeq 550 flow cell was used to sequence each immunoSEQ 96-well plate. The study's own analysis went as follows. Because the immunoSEQ output held only junctional sequences and lacked quality scores, the filtering could not match the filtering applied to full-length reads. Sequences were annotated with PyIR, a Python wrapper for IgBLAST v1.9, using IMGT germline references to assign V/J genes and CDR3. Reads were filtered out if the reads had weak V/J assignments (E-value above 1e-6), no CDR3, stop codons, out-of-frame junctions, or ambiguous translated residues. V3J clonotypes were defined by identical inferred V gene, J gene, and CDR3 amino acid sequence. Percentage overlap between repertoires was computed as shared unique clonotypes divided by the size of the smaller repertoire. Richness of each repertoire was evaluated using RTK rarefaction, the Chao1 estimator, and Recon v2.1 estimates of unobserved clonotypes. Generation probabilities for all TCRbeta clonotypes obtained by the gDNA method from four donors were computed using OLGA. TCRdb took this table from immuneACCESS and kept in-frame rearrangements with V and J called. Such tables lack part of the clones; where checked against another copy, unresolved V genes explain under half of the gap, and the rest is unexplained. V and J calls and clone size are copied from that table; D and trimming were computed from the DNA. The sample contains millions of clones, roughly 94% of them found a single time. Around 0.13% of the sample belongs to the ten largest clones.

This sample was taken from a study of shared clonotypes between healthy human individuals (TCRdb year 2020). Context from the whole study: A couple of women and a few men aged 18 to 49 years were included in the cohort. Libraries were prepared and TCR repertoires were sequenced by different laboratories using diverse techniques, in order to increase sequencing depth and limit assay-specific biases. Leukapheresis yielded between about 0.85 and 9 billion PBMCs per donor. Blood TCR repertoires of roughly five healthy adults were deeply sequenced to estimate repertoire size and the extent of clonotype sharing between individuals. For each donor, CD4 naive and CD4 memory were each given three plates, CD8 naive was given two plates, and CD8 memory was given one plate. The paper as a whole reports these results and caveats: Sampling was restricted to blood, and TCR repertoires in tissues likely differ from the TCR repertoires found in blood. The genetic and exposure-history diversity represented was limited by the small number of donors. Incomplete sequencing was indicated by rarefaction of sorted-subset datasets, despite the large sequencing depth. Based on pairwise subsampling, the degree of clonotype sharing among donors was expected to be affected by sequencing depth. Estimated clonotype richness was generally larger for naive than for memory subsets. Sharing across a handful of donors was observed for approximately 5% of naive CD4, 3.5% of naive CD8, 2.3% of memory CD4, and roughly 0.4% of memory CD8 clonotypes. Clonotypes shared by all four sorted-subset donors showed higher generation probabilities than non-shared clonotypes.

Healthy HIV-negative adults with no recently reported acute infections or vaccinations were included as donors. Only Caucasian adults living in Nashville, Tennessee, USA were represented among the donors. CD4+ T cells were enriched by magnetic negative selection; naive cells were then positively selected on CD45RA, and the negative fraction formed the memory subset. Blood was collected by leukapheresis, and PBMCs were isolated by Ficoll-Histopaque density gradient centrifugation and then cryopreserved in liquid nitrogen vapor phase. Purity and quantity of every magnetically sorted T cell population were checked by analytical flow cytometry. Each sorted fraction had its genomic DNA isolated and then quantified by UV absorbance on a Nanodrop 2000c. The CDR3 has 14 amino acids, counting the end cysteine and phenylalanine. Only the CDR3 region is kept as DNA, spanning 42 bases read in frame from base 1. The germline V gene yields SGDLS for CDR1 and YYNGEE for CDR2. V is shortened by 4 bases, J by 4 bases, and the region joining them spans 15 bases.

Recombination linked TRBV9 to TRBJ2-7; the D gene is possibly TRBD1 or TRBD2, each agreeing over 5 bases. The sequenced material came from naive CD4+ T cells sorted from blood. What this sample's cell subset or site label stands for: CD45RA+ positively selected. This TCR was recovered from a man younger than 35 in good health. The bases are TGTGCCAGCAGCACCGCTGGGGACCCATACGAGCAGTACTTC. Translation gives CASSTAGDPYEQYF. The CDR3 plus the reference TRBV9 and TRBJ2-7 genes for the other parts give the full variable domain: DSGVTQTPKHLITATGQRVTLRCSPRSGDLSVYWYQQSLDQGLQFLIQYYNGEERAKGNILERFSAQQFPDLHSELNLSSLELGDSALYFCASSTAGDPYEQYFGPGTRLTVT.